This T cell receptor beta chain was sequenced in a study of T cell changes during pregnancy in multiple sclerosis. Assay: immunoSEQ multiplex PCR; the TCRdb copy retains only in-frame clones and omits some. This repertoire shows roughly 63,000 clones, 80% to 95% found once; its top ten account for about 2.1%. The germline V gene has CDR1 MDHEN and CDR2 SYDVKM. The CDR3 sequence is 18 residues long. The ends lost 6 bases at V and 4 bases at J; junction bases unmatched: 16. A single count supports this clone. The specimen comprised peripheral blood, sampled in the second trimester of pregnancy. This TCR derives from a female donor in good health, enrolled as a control in a pregnancy study. The chain uses TRBV28 and TRBJ1-5, with 9 positions matching TRBD1. This CDR3 reads CASRIRDRASRGNQPQHF. As DNA, the CDR3 is TGTGCCAGCAGAATACGGGACAGGGCGTCCCGGGGTAATCAGCCCCAGCATTTT.